These 32 T cell receptor beta chains came from one sample sequenced in a study of control samples from healthy donors and cancer patients. Clones were sequenced by immunoSEQ multiplex PCR, and TCRdb holds only the in-frame ones, with some missing. The table has 350,000 to 450,000 clones, around 90% seen once. Source material: PBMCs. These receptors all stem from a middle-aged man with head and neck cancer.

V and J are TRBV27 and TRBJ1-5; D gene uncertain. CDR3 length: 14 amino acids. Trimming removed 3 bases from V and 0 bases from J, with 6 bases in between. Germline V gives CDR1 MNHEY, CDR2 SMNVEV (reference sequence). CDR3 coding DNA: TGTGCCAGCAGTTTGGTGTATAGCAATCAGCCCCAGCATTTT. Protein product: CASSLVYSNQPQHF.

The chain combines TRBV20-1 with TRBJ2-1; TRBD1 is a possible D gene (5 bases). With 3 bases removed from V and 8 bases from J, the gap between germline ends came to 14 bases. Germline CDR1 and CDR2: DFQATT and SNEGSKA (reference sequence). This CDR3 region has 13 residues. The CDR3: CSASWARVHEQFF. The CDR3 DNA is TGCAGTGCTAGTTGGGCCAGGGTGCATGAGCAGTTCTTC.

The chain combines TRBV7-2 with TRBJ2-1; possibly TRBD2 for D (5 bases). The V and J ends lost 3 bases and 10 bases respectively, with 10 bases between them. This CDR3 has 12 residues. Germline values: CDR1 SGHTA, CDR2 FQGNSA. The CDR3 reads CASSFWTGEQFF. The CDR3 nucleotides are TGTGCCAGCAGCTTTTGGACTGGGGAGCAGTTCTTC.

The chain combines TRBV7-8 with TRBJ1-5, with D unclear. Germline-derived CDR1 and CDR2 are SGHVS and FQNEAQ. This CDR3 has 14 residues. Trimming took off 2 bases at V and 8 bases at J, with 13 bases between the two ends. The CDR3: CASSLFRPPEPQHF. The CDR3 DNA is TGTGCCAGCAGCTTATTCAGGCCTCCCGAGCCCCAGCATTTT.

V usage is TRBV5-4 and J usage is TRBJ2-5; tentatively, D is TRBD1 (6 bases). The CDR3 consists of 14 residues. Germline assignment: CDR1 SGHNT and CDR2 YYREEE (reference sequence). Trimming cost V 4 bases and J 2 bases, with 12 bases left between them. CDR3 protein: CASSNKQGQETQYF. The CDR3 region has the DNA TGTGCCAGCAGCAATAAACAGGGACAAGAGACCCAGTACTTC.

V is TRBV5-4 and J is TRBJ2-5; D is unclear. The V gene's germline CDR1 is SGHNT and CDR2 YYREEE (reference sequence). The V end was cut by 0 bases, the J end by 4 bases, with 7 bases between. This CDR3 contains 13 residues. The CDR3 sequence: CASSLVGRETQYF. In DNA, the CDR3 is TGTGCCAGCAGCTTGGTAGGCCGAGAGACCCAGTACTTC.

The V call is TRBV30, the J call TRBJ2-7; D is undetermined. From germline, CDR1 is GTSNPN and CDR2 SVGIG (reference sequence). The CDR3 length is 13 residues. V was trimmed by 0 bases and J by 5 bases, leaving 11 bases between them. The DNA of the CDR3 is TGTGCCTGGAGTGTGGGCCCGGCGGACGAGCAGTACTTC. Translating it yields CAWSVGPADEQYF.

V gene TRBV11-2 combines with J gene TRBJ2-7, with TRBD2 identical over 14 bases. V shed 5 bases and J 7 bases; nucleotides not matched to a gene: 10. The CDR3 loop spans 16 amino acids. Germline-derived CDR1 and CDR2 are SGHAT and FQNNGV. The CDR3 sequence: CASSPLGTSGSREQYF. The CDR3 DNA follows: TGTGCCAGCAGCCCGCTGGGGACTAGCGGGAGTAGAGAGCAGTACTTC.

V and J are TRBV13 and TRBJ1-5; no firm D call. The CDR3 sequence is 12 residues long. The V gene's germline CDR1 is PRHDT and CDR2 FYEKMQ (reference sequence). V dropped 1 base and J dropped 7 bases, with 5 bases sitting between them. The CDR3 region is CASSLVGQPQHF. The CDR3 DNA is TGTGCCAGCAGCTTAGTCGGCCAGCCCCAGCATTTT.

Written as DNA, the CDR3 is TGCAGTGCTAGTGTTAGCGGGAGTGAGGCGGATACGCAGTATTTT. Protein sequence: CSASVSGSEADTQYF. The rearrangement joins TRBV20-1 to TRBJ2-3; 9 bases fit TRBD2. The CDR3 sequence is 15 residues long. Germline V gene data show CDR1 as DFQATT and CDR2 as SNEGSKA (reference sequence). The ends lost 3 bases at V and 6 bases at J; junction bases unmatched: 10.

The CDR3 reads CAWSPGQGSNEQFF. DNA of the CDR3: TGTGCCTGGAGTCCGGGACAGGGTAGCAATGAGCAGTTCTTC. The rearrangement links TRBV30 to TRBJ2-1, with 9 nucleotides matching TRBD1. Germline V gives CDR1 GTSNPN, CDR2 SVGIG (reference sequence). V was clipped by 2 bases and J by 6 bases; unmatched bases: 5. This CDR3 has 14 amino acids.

V and J are TRBV5-1 and TRBJ1-2; D is perhaps TRBD1 (6 bases). The CDR3 totals 16 residues. V gave up 0 bases and J gave up 7 bases, with 19 bases separating them. CDR1 and CDR2 (germline): SGHRS, YFSETQ. CDR3 protein: CASSLVGDTSRAGYTF. In nucleotides, the CDR3 is TGCGCCAGCAGCTTGGTGGGGGACACATCCAGGGCTGGCTACACCTTC.

J is TRBJ2-1 and V is TRBV5-4; 8 bases are shared with TRBD2. CDR3 length: 15 residues. Trimming cost V 7 bases and J 5 bases; bases outside gene matches: 11. Germline CDR1 SGHNT, CDR2 YYREEE (reference sequence). The CDR3 here is CASSVTSGVNNEQFF. The CDR3 DNA reads as TGTGCCAGCTCAGTTACTAGCGGCGTTAACAATGAGCAGTTCTTC.

DNA for the CDR3: TGCGCCAGCAGCTTGGGACAGGGTGACGGCAATCAGCCCCAGCATTTT. It codes for CASSLGQGDGNQPQHF. V usage is TRBV5-1 and J usage is TRBJ1-5; 7 bases agree with TRBD1. Germline V gene data show CDR1 as SGHRS and CDR2 as YFSETQ. The length of the CDR3 is 16 residues. The V segment lost 0 bases and the J segment 2 bases; nucleotides outside the gene matches: 5.

The V call is TRBV7-2, the J call TRBJ2-5; tentatively, D is TRBD1 (6 bases). Per the germline V gene, CDR1 is SGHTA and CDR2 is FQGNSA. This CDR3 region has 13 residues. With 0 bases removed from V and 4 bases from J, the gap between germline ends came to 6 bases. The CDR3 DNA is TGTGCCAGCAGCTTAGCGGGGGCAGAGACCCAGTACTTC. Translated: CASSLAGAETQYF.

The chain couples TRBV30 to TRBJ1-2; D ambiguous. Trimming left V 2 bases short and J 3 bases short, with 7 bases between. The CDR3 is 12 amino acids. Germline-derived CDR1 and CDR2 are GTSNPN and SVGIG (reference sequence). The DNA for the CDR3 is TGTGCCTGGAGTCCCCGGTACTATGGCTACACCTTC. Translated: CAWSPRYYGYTF. Based on the CDR3 plus reference TRBV30 and TRBJ1-2, the full variable domain is SQTIHQWPATLVQPVGSPLSLECTVEGTSNPNLYWYRQAAGRGLQLLFYSVGIGQISSEVPQNLSASRPQDRQFILSSKKLLLSDSGFYLCAWSPRYYGYTFGSGTRLTVV.

The chain is built from TRBV28 and TRBJ2-5; a weak D match, TRBD2 (6 bases). Germline CDR1 is MDHEN and CDR2 is SYDVKM. The CDR3 is 14 amino acids. The V and J ends lost 3 bases and 5 bases respectively, with 13 bases between them. In DNA form, the CDR3 reads TGTGCCAGCAGTTTTGGGGAGGTACGGGAGACCCAGTACTTC. Protein: CASSFGEVRETQYF.

This clone was detected once. The V and J genes are TRBV10-3 and TRBJ1-2; 7 nucleotides agree with TRBD1. The CDR3 is made up of 13 amino acids. Germline V CDR1 and CDR2: ENHRY, SYGVKD. V dropped 8 bases and J dropped 4; count of bases not matched to a gene: 7. The DNA of the CDR3 is TGTGCCATCCGGGACAGAGTACTCTATGGCTACACCTTC. Translating it yields CAIRDRVLYGYTF.

This chain connects TRBV24-1 to TRBJ2-2; D could derive from TRBD1 or TRBD2 (6 bases each). This CDR3 has 17 amino acids. Trimming removed 3 bases from V and 1 base from J, with 14 bases in between. The germline V gene encodes CDR1 KGHDR and CDR2 SFDVKD. CDR3 sequence reads: CATSDTQGLGNTGELFF. The CDR3 DNA is TGTGCCACCAGTGATACACAGGGACTGGGGAACACCGGGGAGCTGTTTTTT.

The chain combines TRBV27 with TRBJ1-1; D gene ambiguous. CDR3 size: 14 residues. Trimming took off 4 bases at V and 5 bases at J, with 14 bases between the two ends. The germline V gene has CDR1 MNHEY and CDR2 SMNVEV (reference sequence). The CDR3 protein is CASSYQVGRTEAFF. The CDR3 region has the DNA TGTGCCAGCAGTTATCAGGTCGGGAGGACTGAAGCTTTCTTT.

The CDR3 reads CASSSSRGYQETQYF. CDR3 bases: TGTGCCAGTAGTAGCTCCAGGGGGTACCAAGAGACCCAGTACTTC. This chain connects TRBV19 to TRBJ2-5, with 7 nucleotides matching TRBD1. The CDR3 runs to 15 residues. Losses at the gene ends were 4 bases for V and 0 bases for J; bases not matched to a gene: 5. In germline, CDR1 is LNHDA, CDR2 SQIVND (reference sequence).

The CDR3 DNA follows: TGTGCCAGCAGCCGCGGTAGCGGGGAGGATACGCAGTATTTT. It yields the protein CASSRGSGEDTQYF. The gene calls are TRBV3-1 (or the pseudogene TRBV3-2) and TRBJ2-3; 8 nucleotides agree with TRBD2. This CDR3 is 14 amino acids long. V lost 4 bases and J lost 6; bases outside the gene matches: 6. Germline V gene lookup returns CDR1 LGHDT and CDR2 YNNKEL (reference sequence).

This clone was recorded only once. This chain uses TRBV28 with TRBJ1-5; D is undetermined. Germline V lookup: CDR1 MDHEN, CDR2 SYDVKM. V was pared by 6 bases and J by 0 bases, with 9 bases between. This CDR3 spans 14 amino acids. CDR3 bases: TGTGCCAGCAGGGCCCAGATTAGCAATCAGCCCCAGCATTTT. Translating it yields CASRAQISNQPQHF.

The rearrangement links TRBV29-1 to TRBJ1-3; D unclear. V lost 6 bases to trimming and J lost 4 bases, with 13 bases between them. The CDR3 length is 13 residues. Germline assignment: CDR1 SQVTM and CDR2 ANQGSEA. CDR3 residues: CSVTSSAGNTIYF. CDR3 bases: TGCAGCGTAACCTCGAGTGCAGGAAACACCATATATTTT.

This clone was seen only once. V gene TRBV28 combines with J gene TRBJ2-7; D is uncertain. This CDR3 region has 12 residues. The germline V gene has CDR1 MDHEN and CDR2 SYDVKM. Trimming pared 6 bases from V and 2 bases from J, leaving 8 bases between. The CDR3 is CASRESAYEQYF. CDR3 bases: TGTGCCAGCAGGGAGTCCGCCTACGAGCAGTACTTC. Drawing the rest from reference TRBV28 and TRBJ2-7, the complete variable domain is DVKVTQSSRYLVKRTGEKVFLECVQDMDHENMFWYRQDPGLGLRLIYFSYDVKMKEKGDIPEGYSVSREKKERFSLILESASTNQTSMYLCASRESAYEQYFGPGTRLTVT.

V and J are TRBV5-1 and TRBJ2-2; no definite D call. Germline V lookup: CDR1 SGHRS, CDR2 YFSETQ. V was clipped by 0 bases and J by 5 bases, with 5 bases between them. This CDR3 spans 13 amino acids. CDR3 loop: CASSLGATGELFF. The CDR3 DNA sequence: TGCGCCAGCAGCTTGGGGGCAACCGGGGAGCTGTTTTTT.

The chain is built from TRBV5-5 and TRBJ2-7; possibly TRBD1 for D (5 bases). Trimming removed 5 bases at V and 3 bases at J, with 12 bases between. The CDR3 sequence is 13 residues long. Per germline, CDR1 SGHKS and CDR2 YYEKEE (reference sequence). The CDR3 sequence: CASRLGVVYEQYF. CDR3 coding DNA: TGTGCCAGCAGATTAGGGGTAGTCTACGAGCAGTACTTC.

V gene TRBV5-1 combines with J gene TRBJ2-1, with TRBD2 identical over 8 bases. Germline assignment: CDR1 SGHRS and CDR2 YFSETQ. V shed 0 bases, J shed 5 bases, and the junction held 4 bases outside the gene matches. CDR3 size: 15 residues. The CDR3: CASSLVAGSNNEQFF. DNA for the CDR3: TGCGCCAGCAGCTTGGTAGCGGGATCAAACAATGAGCAGTTCTTC.

The chain is built from TRBV7-8 and TRBJ2-7; perhaps TRBD2 as D (5 bases). This CDR3 spans 16 amino acids. Germline loops: CDR1 SGHVS, CDR2 FQNEAQ. The V and J ends lost 0 bases and 4 bases respectively, with 16 bases between them. The CDR3 loop is CASSLALPREGYEQYF. The DNA of the CDR3 is TGTGCCAGCAGCTTAGCGTTGCCCAGAGAGGGATACGAGCAGTACTTC.

V is TRBV4-1 and J is TRBJ2-2, with a weak D call TRBD2 (5 bases). Germline CDR1 is MGHRA and CDR2 is YSYEKL. CDR3 length equals 13 residues. V shed 5 bases and J shed 7 bases, with 11 bases lying between them. The CDR3: CASSWRGSGELFF. DNA of the CDR3: TGCGCCAGCAGCTGGAGAGGGAGCGGGGAGCTGTTTTTT.

This clone has a single count. This sequence joins TRBV5-1 and TRBJ2-7, with D possibly TRBD1 on 6 matching bases. Between the trimmed V and J ends, which lost 2 bases and 7 bases, there was a span of 13 bases. The germline V gene has CDR1 SGHRS and CDR2 YFSETQ. The CDR3 loop spans 13 amino acids. The CDR3 loop reads CASSFDRSGEQYF. In nucleotides, the CDR3 is TGCGCCAGCAGCTTCGACAGGTCGGGAGAGCAGTACTTC.

The chain uses TRBV7-9 and TRBJ1-1; D is possibly TRBD1 (5 bases). Germline V gene data show CDR1 as SEHNR and CDR2 as FQNEAQ (reference sequence). The CDR3 sequence is 12 residues long. Trimming removed 5 bases at V and 4 bases at J, with 8 bases between. The CDR3 DNA reads as TGTGCCAGCAGCATGGGACGCACTGAAGCTTTCTTT. It yields the protein CASSMGRTEAFF.